The rows below give T cell receptor beta chains drawn from one sample of a study of blood T cells in healthy people across ages. MiXCR, run by TCRdb on the 5' RACE reads, gives a single entry per CDR3 protein. Of 650,000 to 900,000 distinct CDR3 sequences in the sample, around 62% were seen once. The source material was blood. The origin of the receptors is a man aged 25-45 years in good health. Both conserved end residues are part of each CDR3. The D gene is left open where the match is weak. Clone size appears in some rows only: once, few, many, or a class for an expanded clone.

D	V	J	size	DNA	CDR3
NA	TRBV7-9	TRBJ2-5	NA	TGTGCCAGCAGCTGGAGGGCCAGGGAGGACGAGACCCAGTACTTC	CASSWRAREDETQYF
NA	TRBV6-2/TRBV6-3	TRBJ1-2	NA	TGTGCCACCTCGGAGAACACTAACTATGGCTACACCTTC	CATSENTNYGYTF
NA	TRBV9	TRBJ2-3	NA	TGTGCCAGCAGCGTCGGACTAACTAGCACAGATACGCAGTATTTT	CASSVGLTSTDTQYF
NA	TRBV5-5	TRBJ2-3	NA	TGTGCCAGCAGCCCCGCGCCAAAAGAGACGCAGTATTTT	CASSPAPKETQYF
TRBD1	TRBV30	TRBJ1-2	NA	TGTGCCTGGAGGGACAGGGGAGGAAGCTATGGCTACACCTTC	CAWRDRGGSYGYTF
TRBD1	TRBV3-1	TRBJ1-2	NA	TGTGCCAGCAGCCAAGAAAGGGGGCGCTTGTCTGGCTACACCTTC	CASSQERGRLSGYTF
TRBD2	TRBV13	TRBJ2-1	once	TGTGCCAGCAGCGGAACTAGCGGGGGGGCCGATGAGCAGTTCTTC	CASSGTSGGADEQFF
NA	TRBV29-1	TRBJ1-1	few	TGCAGCGTTGTGGGCACCCGAGTACAGAATAGGGGCTCGAGCGCTTTCTTT	CSVVGTRVQNRGSSAFF
NA	TRBV24-1	TRBJ2-5	NA	TGTGCCACCAGTGATTTACAGGGACCAGGGGAGACCCAGTACTTC	CATSDLQGPGETQYF
NA	TRBV15	TRBJ2-5	NA	TGTGCCACCAGCAAAATAATCCCCGGGTACGATGAGCAGTACTTC	CATSKIIPGYDEQYF
NA	TRBV6-2/TRBV6-3	TRBJ2-1	NA	TGTGCCAGTAACCCGTTAGGGATCAGTGAGCAGTTCTTC	CASNPLGISEQFF
NA	TRBV4-2	TRBJ2-1	NA	TGTGCCAGCAGCCAAGAAACAGTATCCTACAATGAGCAGTTCTTC	CASSQETVSYNEQFF
NA	TRBV5-4	TRBJ2-1	NA	TGTGCCAGCAGCCCTGGGGGTGGGGGGCAAAGGAATGAGCAGTTCTTC	CASSPGGGGQRNEQFF
NA	TRBV12-3/TRBV12-4	TRBJ1-2	NA	TGTGCCAGCCGTCTAATAGGGGTCGGCTACACCTTC	CASRLIGVGYTF
NA	TRBV13	TRBJ1-6	NA	TGTGCCAGCACCCTAGGTGTCCGAGAAAATTCACCCCTCCACTTT	CASTLGVRENSPLHF
TRBD1	TRBV20-1	TRBJ1-2	NA	TGCAGTGTTCCTCCGGGACAGGGGCACCCCTATGGCTACACCTTC	CSVPPGQGHPYGYTF
NA	TRBV20-1	TRBJ2-3	few	TGCAGTGCTGCGGCCCCGGGACAAAGCACAGATACGCAGTATTTT	CSAAAPGQSTDTQYF
NA	TRBV7-3	TRBJ2-1	NA	TGTGCCAGCAGCTCCCCGGAGGGACTCGCTCCGATGGATGAGCAGTTCTTC	CASSSPEGLAPMDEQFF
NA	TRBV29-1	TRBJ2-6	NA	TGCAGCGTTGAAGATCGGGGGCGACTTGGAACTCGCTCTGGGGCCAACGTCCTGACTTTC	CSVEDRGRLGTRSGANVLTF
NA	TRBV28	TRBJ2-7	few	TGTGCCAGCAGCCCACCCCTCTCCTACGAGCAGTACTTC	CASSPPLSYEQYF
NA	TRBV7-2	TRBJ1-2	NA	TGTGCCAGCAGCTTAGGAGGGCAGAACTATGGCTACACCTTC	CASSLGGQNYGYTF
NA	TRBV7-9	TRBJ1-5	many	TGTGCCAGCAACACCCCCAATCAGCCCCAGCATTTT	CASNTPNQPQHF
NA	TRBV6-5	TRBJ2-7	NA	TGTGCCAGCAGTTACTCGATTACAGGCTTTCTCTCCTACGAGCAGTACTTC	CASSYSITGFLSYEQYF
NA	TRBV5-1	TRBJ2-1	many	TGCGCCAGCAGCTTGGACAGGGTTCACAATGAGCAGTTCTTC	CASSLDRVHNEQFF
TRBD1	TRBV29-1	TRBJ2-7	NA	TGCAGCGTGGAGGGACAGGGGCACAATGAGCAGTACTTC	CSVEGQGHNEQYF
TRBD1	TRBV6-1	TRBJ2-1	few	TGTGCCAGCAGGGACAGGGTATATGGCAATGAGCAGTTCTTC	CASRDRVYGNEQFF
NA	TRBV28	TRBJ2-5	NA	TGTGCCAGCCCCCCTAGCCCACCCGCGCTAGAGACCCAGTACTTC	CASPPSPPALETQYF
TRBD2	TRBV20-1	TRBJ2-1	NA	TGCAGTGCCAACCCCCTCGGGAGGGGGGATATCAATGAGCAGTTCTTC	CSANPLGRGDINEQFF
TRBD1	TRBV20-1	TRBJ2-7	few	TGCAGTGCTATCTCGACAGGGGTCCAGAGTTACGAGCAGTACTTC	CSAISTGVQSYEQYF
TRBD1	TRBV27	TRBJ1-2	NA	TGTGCCAGCAGTCCTCGGACAGGGGGTTCCGTCGGCTACTATGGCTACACCTTC	CASSPRTGGSVGYYGYTF
NA	TRBV6-6	TRBJ1-6	NA	TGTGCCAGCGGATTAAATTCACCCCTCCACTTT	CASGLNSPLHF
NA	TRBV5-4	TRBJ2-7	NA	TGTGCCAGCAGCCCCACGAGGGGGAACGAGCAGAACTTC	CASSPTRGNEQNF
NA	TRBV6-5	TRBJ1-2	NA	TGTGCCAGCAGAAAGGTCAGCAAGAACTATGGCTACACCTTC	CASRKVSKNYGYTF
NA	TRBV29-1	TRBJ2-7	few	TGCAGCGTTTACGGGACTGATAGCTCCTACGAGCAGTACTTC	CSVYGTDSSYEQYF
TRBD2	TRBV7-8	TRBJ2-1	NA	TGTGCCAGCAGCTCAGGTCGCAGCGGGGGGGTATACAATGAGCAGTTCTTC	CASSSGRSGGVYNEQFF
NA	TRBV7-2	TRBJ2-5	NA	TGTGCCAGCAGCTTAATACATCGAGAGACCCAGTACTTC	CASSLIHRETQYF
NA	TRBV4-3	TRBJ2-1	NA	TGCGCCAGCAGCCAAGAAGCCAGGGGTTCCTACAATGAGCAGTTCTTC	CASSQEARGSYNEQFF
NA	TRBV29-1	TRBJ2-4	few	TGCAGCGTTGGGACGGGTGTCTCCTACAAGCAGTACTTC	CSVGTGVSYKQYF
NA	TRBV28	TRBJ2-7	NA	TGTGCCAGCACAAAGGTTGCTGCCGAGCAGTACTTC	CASTKVAAEQYF
NA	TRBV4-3	TRBJ1-5	NA	TGCGCCAGCAGCCAAGGGTCATATCGTAATCAGCCCCAGCATTTT	CASSQGSYRNQPQHF
NA	TRBV20-1	TRBJ1-6	few	TGCAGTGCCCCGGAGGGGCCCTCACCCCTCCACTTT	CSAPEGPSPLHF
NA	TRBV29-1	TRBJ1-4	NA	TGCAGCGTCAGTGGGGAAAAACTGTTTTTT	CSVSGEKLFF
NA	TRBV7-2	TRBJ1-5	NA	TGTGCCAGCAGCGGACAGTTCAATCAGCCCCAGCATTTT	CASSGQFNQPQHF
TRBD2	TRBV27	TRBJ2-3	NA	TGTGCCAGCAGTTTAATAGCGGGGGAGACGGATACGCAGTATTTT	CASSLIAGETDTQYF
NA	TRBV2	TRBJ2-1	NA	TGTGCCAGCAGTGAGAAGGAGAACTCCTACAATGAGCAGTTCTTC	CASSEKENSYNEQFF
TRBD1	TRBV4-3	TRBJ1-2	NA	TGCGCCAGCAGCCAAGAGGCCGGGACAGCAAATTATGGCTACACCTTC	CASSQEAGTANYGYTF
TRBD2	TRBV6-2/TRBV6-3	TRBJ2-1	few	TGTGCCAGCCGGGAACTAGCGGGGGGACGACATGAGCAGTTCTTC	CASRELAGGRHEQFF
NA	TRBV6-6	TRBJ2-3	NA	TGTGCCAGCGATAAGGCCGGTGGAATAGATACGCAGTATTTT	CASDKAGGIDTQYF
TRBD2	TRBV20-1	TRBJ2-1	NA	TGCAGTGCTAGAGACCCCCGGGGGCGGGGGGGTTCCTCCTACAATGAGCAGTTCTTC	CSARDPRGRGGSSYNEQFF
TRBD1	TRBV3-1	TRBJ1-2	once	TGTGCCAGCAGCCACCGACAGGGCGATAACTATGGCTACACCTTC	CASSHRQGDNYGYTF
NA	TRBV20-1	TRBJ2-4	NA	TGCAGTGCTAGAGATCTTGCTGACGGAAACATTCAGTACTTC	CSARDLADGNIQYF
TRBD2	TRBV7-2	TRBJ2-1	NA	TGTGCCAGCAACTACATGGGGGGGGGTGAGCAGTTCTTC	CASNYMGGGEQFF
NA	TRBV7-2	TRBJ1-5	many	TGTGCCAGCAGCTTAGGGGGTCAGCCCCAGCATTTT	CASSLGGQPQHF
NA	TRBV29-1	TRBJ2-3	NA	TGCAGCGTTGTTGGAGCCGGGACGTCGGAGACAGATACGCAGTATTTT	CSVVGAGTSETDTQYF